Listed here are 7 T cell receptor beta chains from one sample, sequenced in a study of cytomegalovirus exposure and HLA in healthy donors (dated by TCRdb to the late 2010s). Receptor libraries were prepared by the immunoSEQ multiplex PCR assay. For the multiplex PCR, a mixture combining 60 forward primers for TCR Vbeta segments and 13 reverse primers for TCR Jbeta segments was used. TCRdb took over this immuneACCESS table, retaining in-frame rearrangements with V and J assigned. Such tables are incomplete; in checked studies, under half of the missing clones stem from an unresolved V gene, and the remainder is unexplained. Across this sample there are 65,000 or so clones, with roughly 60% seen only once. The ten largest clones capture 2.8% of the sample. The sequenced sample consisted of PBMCs. These receptors were obtained from a man under 40 in good health and CMV-seronegative.

The rearrangement links TRBV9 to TRBJ2-5, with 10 positions matching TRBD2. Germline CDR1 and CDR2: SGDLS and YYNGEE. CDR3 length: 16 residues. Germline trimming cut 2 bases from V and 1 base from J; bases unmatched to any gene: 5. The CDR3 loop reads CASSVGIAGGQETQYF. The CDR3 DNA follows: TGTGCCAGCAGCGTGGGGATAGCGGGGGGCCAAGAGACCCAGTACTTC.

The chain couples TRBV6-5 to TRBJ1-2; D is unresolved. The CDR3 has 14 residues. Germline V gene sequence: CDR1 MNHEY, CDR2 SVGAGI. V lost 0 bases and J 4 bases, leaving 9 bases between the germline ends. CDR3 in DNA: TGTGCCAGCAGTTACTCCGGGGTTAGCTATGGCTACACCTTC. It encodes CASSYSGVSYGYTF.

The rearrangement joins TRBV6-6 to TRBJ1-5; no clear D. Germline CDR1 MNHNY, CDR2 SVGAGI (reference sequence). Trimming shortened V by 2 bases and J by 7 bases, and 12 bases separated the two germline ends. The CDR3 is made up of 14 amino acids. CDR3: CASSYGGNHQPQHF. CDR3 nucleotide sequence: TGTGCCAGCAGTTACGGAGGGAATCACCAGCCCCAGCATTTT.

This rearrangement joins TRBV6-5 to TRBJ2-3; D possibly corresponds to TRBD2 (6 bases). The CDR3 consists of 16 residues. With 0 bases removed from V and 2 bases from J, the gap between germline ends came to 12 bases. Germline-derived CDR1 and CDR2 are MNHEY and SVGAGI. The CDR3 spells CASSYSPTSYTDTQYF. In DNA, the CDR3 is TGTGCCAGCAGTTACTCGCCGACTAGTTACACAGATACGCAGTATTTT.

This clone came up once. This chain uses TRBV5-4 with TRBJ1-6, with 11 bases aligning to TRBD1. From germline, CDR1 is SGHNT and CDR2 YYREEE (reference sequence). Unmatched junction bases numbered 12, after V lost 3 bases and J lost 10 bases. The CDR3 totals 17 residues. The CDR3 loop reads CASSSWTGGRLKSPLHF. The CDR3 nucleotides are TGTGCCAGCAGCTCCTGGACAGGGGGCCGATTGAAGTCACCCCTCCACTTT.

The chain combines TRBV5-1 with TRBJ2-7; possibly TRBD2 for D (6 bases). The germline V gene encodes CDR1 SGHRS and CDR2 YFSETQ. The V end lost 4 bases, the J end lost 4 bases, and 15 bases lay between the germline ends. The CDR3 runs to 14 residues. The CDR3 nucleotides read TGCGCCAGCAGCACAGCCTCGGGAGCTTACGAGCAGTACTTC. It encodes CASSTASGAYEQYF.

The chain joins TRBV7-2 to TRBJ2-7; 14 bases agree with TRBD2. Germline trimming cut 1 base from V and 5 bases from J; bases unmatched to any gene: 4. Looked up from germline, CDR1 is SGHTA and CDR2 is FQGNSA. CDR3 length: 16 amino acids. The CDR3 spells CASSLVTSGGAHEQYF. CDR3 in DNA: TGTGCCAGCAGCTTAGTGACTAGCGGGGGGGCCCACGAGCAGTACTTC. Variable domain in full (rest from reference TRBV7-2 and TRBJ2-7): GAGVSQSPSNKVTEKGKDVELRCDPISGHTALYWYRQSLGQGLEFLIYFQGNSAPDKSGLPSDRFSAERTGGSVSTLTIQRTQQEDSAVYLCASSLVTSGGAHEQYFGPGTRLTVT.